Detailed here is one TCR beta chain. Its antigen is still unknown. The CDR3 spans 15 residues. In germline, CDR1 is SGHTA, CDR2 FQGNSA. V shed 5 bases, J shed 4 bases, and the junction held 8 bases outside the gene matches. The data were taken from a study of shared clonotypes between healthy human individuals. Study-wide results and caveats: Rarefaction gave evidence that sorted-subset sequencing remained incomplete despite large depth. An anticipated effect of sequencing depth on clonotype sharing among donors was recognized.

Several immunoSEQ 96-well plates shared each subset's DNA, each plate a replicate. Repertoires were generated with immunoSEQ multiplex PCR, while TCRdb's copy carries only in-frame clones and drops some. Of about 1.5 million clones listed, approximately 98% are singletons. This sequence was found in a man aged 25-40 years in good health. J is TRBJ1-3 and V is TRBV7-2; 7 bases fit TRBD1. Source material: naive CD4+ T cells sorted from blood. Described subset: CD45RA+ positively selected. The CDR3 DNA sequence: TGTGCCAGCAGCCCCCAGGGGGTGGGCGGAAACACCATATATTTT. It codes for CASSPQGVGGNTIYF.